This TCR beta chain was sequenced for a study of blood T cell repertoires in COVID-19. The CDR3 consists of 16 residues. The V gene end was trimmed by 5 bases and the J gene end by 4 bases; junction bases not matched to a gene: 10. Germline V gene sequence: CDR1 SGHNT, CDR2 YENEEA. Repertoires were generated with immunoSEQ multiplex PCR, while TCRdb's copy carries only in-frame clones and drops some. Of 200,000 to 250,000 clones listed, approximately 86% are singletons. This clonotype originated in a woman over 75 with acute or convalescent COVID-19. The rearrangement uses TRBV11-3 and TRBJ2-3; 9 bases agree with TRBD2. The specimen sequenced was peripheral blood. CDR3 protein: CASSPQARGGSDTQYF. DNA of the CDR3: TGTGCCAGCAGCCCTCAGGCGCGGGGGGGATCAGATACGCAGTATTTT.